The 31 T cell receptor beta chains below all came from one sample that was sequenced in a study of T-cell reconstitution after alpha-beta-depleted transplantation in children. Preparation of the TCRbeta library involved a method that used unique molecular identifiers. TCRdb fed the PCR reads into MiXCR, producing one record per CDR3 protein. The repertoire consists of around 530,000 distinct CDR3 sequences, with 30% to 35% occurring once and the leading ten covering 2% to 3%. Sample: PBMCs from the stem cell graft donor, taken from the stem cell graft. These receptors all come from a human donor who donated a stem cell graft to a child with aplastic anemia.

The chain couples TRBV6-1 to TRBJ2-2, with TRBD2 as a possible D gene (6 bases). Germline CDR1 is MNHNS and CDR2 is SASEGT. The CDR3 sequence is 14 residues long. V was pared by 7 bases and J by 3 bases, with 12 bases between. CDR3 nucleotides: TGTGCCAGCAAGGGCGGGACGCACACCGGGGAGCTGTTTTTT. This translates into CASKGGTHTGELFF.

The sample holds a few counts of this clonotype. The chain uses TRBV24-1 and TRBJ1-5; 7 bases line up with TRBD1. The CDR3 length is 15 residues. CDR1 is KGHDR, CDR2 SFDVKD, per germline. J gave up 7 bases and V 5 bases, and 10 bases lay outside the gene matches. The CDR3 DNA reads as TGTGCCACCAGTGCCCGGGGAGGGGGCCTCCAGCCCCAGCATTTT. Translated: CATSARGGGLQPQHF.

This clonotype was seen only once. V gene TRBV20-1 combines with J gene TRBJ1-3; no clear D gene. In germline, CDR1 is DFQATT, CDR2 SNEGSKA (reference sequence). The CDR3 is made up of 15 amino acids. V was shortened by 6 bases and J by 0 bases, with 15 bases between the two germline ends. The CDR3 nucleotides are TGCAGTGCCCGGAACCCGTTGAACTCTGGAAACACCATATATTTT. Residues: CSARNPLNSGNTIYF.

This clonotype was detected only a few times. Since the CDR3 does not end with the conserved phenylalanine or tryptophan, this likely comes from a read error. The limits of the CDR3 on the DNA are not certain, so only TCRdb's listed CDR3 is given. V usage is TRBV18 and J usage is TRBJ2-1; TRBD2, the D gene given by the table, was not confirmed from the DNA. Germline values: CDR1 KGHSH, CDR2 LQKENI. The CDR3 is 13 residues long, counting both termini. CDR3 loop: CASSPLGLAGFSV.

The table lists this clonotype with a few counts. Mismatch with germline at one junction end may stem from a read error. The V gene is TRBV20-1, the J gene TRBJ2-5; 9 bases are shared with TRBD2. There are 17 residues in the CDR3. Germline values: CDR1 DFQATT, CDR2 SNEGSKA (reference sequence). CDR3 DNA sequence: TGCTGTGCTAGAGATCAATGGGGTGGGACTAGCAGAGAGACCCAGTACTTC. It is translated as CCARDQWGGTSRETQYF.

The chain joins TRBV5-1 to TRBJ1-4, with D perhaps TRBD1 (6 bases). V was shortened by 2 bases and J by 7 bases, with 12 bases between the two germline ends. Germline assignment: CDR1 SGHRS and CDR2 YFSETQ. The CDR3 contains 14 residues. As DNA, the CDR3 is TGCGCCAGCAGCTTTGGGGGGCGGACTGAAAAACTGTTTTTT. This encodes CASSFGGRTEKLFF.

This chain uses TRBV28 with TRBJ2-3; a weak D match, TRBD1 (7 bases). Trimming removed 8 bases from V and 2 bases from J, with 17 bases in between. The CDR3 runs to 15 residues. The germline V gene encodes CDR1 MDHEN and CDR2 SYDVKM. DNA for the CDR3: TGTGCCAGCGGGCCGACTAGGGGGCCCACAGATACGCAGTATTTT. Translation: CASGPTRGPTDTQYF.

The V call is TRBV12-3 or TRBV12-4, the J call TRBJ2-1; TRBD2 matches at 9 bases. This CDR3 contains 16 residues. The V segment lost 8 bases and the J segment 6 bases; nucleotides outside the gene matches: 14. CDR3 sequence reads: CASCSPSGTFANEQFF. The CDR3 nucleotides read TGTGCCAGCTGTTCCCCTAGCGGGACTTTCGCCAATGAGCAGTTCTTC.

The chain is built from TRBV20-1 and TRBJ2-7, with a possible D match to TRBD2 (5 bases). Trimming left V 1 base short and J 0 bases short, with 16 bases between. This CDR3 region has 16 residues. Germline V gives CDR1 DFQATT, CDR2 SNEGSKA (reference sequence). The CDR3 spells CSARVEGLGRSYEQYF. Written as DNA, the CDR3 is TGCAGTGCTAGAGTCGAGGGCCTAGGTCGCTCCTACGAGCAGTACTTC.

The CDR3 bases are TGTGCCAGCAGCCCCGGACAGGGTTCGGGCGAGCAGTACGTC. This translates into CASSPGQGSGEQYV. The chain joins TRBV7-9 to TRBJ2-7; the match to TRBD1 covers 8 bases. J was trimmed by 6 bases and V by 5 bases; bases with no gene match: 9. This CDR3 spans 14 amino acids. Germline values: CDR1 SEHNR, CDR2 FQNEAQ (reference sequence).

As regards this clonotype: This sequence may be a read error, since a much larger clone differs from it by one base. The CDR3 DNA is TGTGCCAGCAGCCTCGGGGAATACGAGCAGTACGTC. It specifies CASSLGEYEQYV. The J gene is TRBJ2-7, the V gene TRBV7-9; a possible D gene is TRBD2 (5 bases). This CDR3 is 12 amino acids long. Trimming removed 5 bases from V and 4 bases from J, with 9 bases in between. CDR1 is SEHNR, CDR2 FQNEAQ, per germline (reference sequence).

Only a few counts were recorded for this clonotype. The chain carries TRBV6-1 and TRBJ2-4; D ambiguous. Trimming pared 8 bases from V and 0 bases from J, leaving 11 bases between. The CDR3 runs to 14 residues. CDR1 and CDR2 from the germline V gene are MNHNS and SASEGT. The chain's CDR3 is CASHLSLAKNIQYF. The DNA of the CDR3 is TGTGCCAGCCACCTTAGCCTAGCCAAAAACATTCAGTACTTC.

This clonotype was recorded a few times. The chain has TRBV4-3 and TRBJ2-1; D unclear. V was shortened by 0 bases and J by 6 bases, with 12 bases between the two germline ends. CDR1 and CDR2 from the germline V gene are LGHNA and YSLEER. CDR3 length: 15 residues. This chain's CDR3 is CASSQETGPGNEQFF. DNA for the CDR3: TGCGCCAGCAGCCAAGAGACCGGACCTGGCAATGAGCAGTTCTTC.

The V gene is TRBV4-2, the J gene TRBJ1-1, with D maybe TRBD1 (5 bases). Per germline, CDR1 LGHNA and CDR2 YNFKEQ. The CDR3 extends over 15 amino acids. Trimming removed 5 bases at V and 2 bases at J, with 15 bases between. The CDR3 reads CASSTLDSYNTEAFF. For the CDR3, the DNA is TGTGCCAGCAGCACCCTTGACAGTTACAACACTGAAGCTTTCTTT.

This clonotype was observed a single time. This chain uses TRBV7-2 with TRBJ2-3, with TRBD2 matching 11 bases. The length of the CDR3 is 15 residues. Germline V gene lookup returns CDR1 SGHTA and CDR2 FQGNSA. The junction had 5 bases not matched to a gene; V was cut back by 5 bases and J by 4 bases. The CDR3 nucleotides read TGTGCCAGCAGCCCTAGCGGGAGGTACCCAGATACGCAGTATTTT. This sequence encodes CASSPSGRYPDTQYF.

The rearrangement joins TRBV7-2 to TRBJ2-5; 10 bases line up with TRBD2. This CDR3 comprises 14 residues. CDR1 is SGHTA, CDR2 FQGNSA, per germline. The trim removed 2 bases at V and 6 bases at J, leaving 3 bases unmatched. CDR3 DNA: TGTGCCAGCAGCTTAACTAGCGGGAAGAAGACCCAGTACTTC. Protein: CASSLTSGKKTQYF. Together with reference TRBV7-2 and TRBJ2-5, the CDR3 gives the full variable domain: GAGVSQSPSNKVTEKGKDVELRCDPISGHTALYWYRQSLGQGLEFLIYFQGNSAPDKSGLPSDRFSAERTGGSVSTLTIQRTQQEDSAVYLCASSLTSGKKTQYFGPGTRLLVL.

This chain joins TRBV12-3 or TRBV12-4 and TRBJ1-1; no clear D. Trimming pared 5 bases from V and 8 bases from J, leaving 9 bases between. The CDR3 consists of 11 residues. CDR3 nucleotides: TGTGCCAGCAGTGGAGGCAGCGAAGCTTTCTTT. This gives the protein CASSGGSEAFF.

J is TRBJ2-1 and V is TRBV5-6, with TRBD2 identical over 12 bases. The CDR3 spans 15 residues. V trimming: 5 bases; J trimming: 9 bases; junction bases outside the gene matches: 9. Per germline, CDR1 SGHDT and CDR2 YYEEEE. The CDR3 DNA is TGTGCCAGCAGTCCCGGACTAGCGGGAATAACTGAGCAGTTCTTC. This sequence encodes CASSPGLAGITEQFF.

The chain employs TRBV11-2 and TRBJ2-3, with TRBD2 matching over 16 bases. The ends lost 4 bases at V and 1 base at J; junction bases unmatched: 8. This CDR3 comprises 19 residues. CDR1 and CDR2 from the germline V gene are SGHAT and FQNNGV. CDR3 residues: CASSSRGLAGGLGTDTQYF. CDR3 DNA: TGTGCCAGCAGCTCAAGGGGACTAGCGGGAGGGCTGGGCACAGATACGCAGTATTTT.

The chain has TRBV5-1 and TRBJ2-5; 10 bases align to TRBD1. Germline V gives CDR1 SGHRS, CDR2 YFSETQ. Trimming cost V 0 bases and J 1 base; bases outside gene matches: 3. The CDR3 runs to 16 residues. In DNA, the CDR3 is TGCGCCAGCAGCTTGGGACAGGGGGCCTCCCAAGAGACCCAGTACTTC. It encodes CASSLGQGASQETQYF.

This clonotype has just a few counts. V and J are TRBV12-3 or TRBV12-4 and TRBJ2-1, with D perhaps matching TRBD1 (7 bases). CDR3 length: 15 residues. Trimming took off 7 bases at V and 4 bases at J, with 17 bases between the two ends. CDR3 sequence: CASTPKGAGYNEQFF. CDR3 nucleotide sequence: TGTGCCAGCACCCCGAAGGGGGCGGGATACAATGAGCAGTTCTTC.

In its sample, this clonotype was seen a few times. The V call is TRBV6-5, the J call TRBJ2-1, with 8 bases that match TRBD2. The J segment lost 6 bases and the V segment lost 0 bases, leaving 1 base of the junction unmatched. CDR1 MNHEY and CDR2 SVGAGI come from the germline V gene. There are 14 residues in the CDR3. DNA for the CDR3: TGTGCCAGCAGTTACTCGACTAGCGCCAATGAGCAGTTCTTC. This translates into CASSYSTSANEQFF.

CDR3 region: CASSLLSPTAGTNYGYTF. The CDR3 coding sequence is TGTGCCAGCAGCCTACTATCCCCGACCGCCGGCACCAACTATGGCTACACCTTC. J is TRBJ1-2 and V is TRBV4-2; D gene uncertain. Trimming removed 4 bases from V and 2 bases from J, with 23 bases in between. The CDR3 sequence is 18 residues long. The germline CDR1 and CDR2 sequences are LGHNA and YNFKEQ.

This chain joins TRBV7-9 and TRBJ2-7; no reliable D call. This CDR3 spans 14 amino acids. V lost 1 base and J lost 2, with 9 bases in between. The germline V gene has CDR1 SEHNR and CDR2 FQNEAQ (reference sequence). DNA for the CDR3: TGTGCCAGCAGCTTAGGGGCTGCCACCTACGAGCAGTACTTC. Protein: CASSLGAATYEQYF.

CDR3 bases: TGTGCCAGCAGCTTCAGACGGCAGCAAGAGACCCAGTACTTC. This translates into CASSFRRQQETQYF. The chain carries TRBV7-2 and TRBJ2-5; no firm D call. Trimming shortened V by 3 bases and J by 2 bases, and 10 bases separated the two germline ends. Germline V gives CDR1 SGHTA, CDR2 FQGNSA. CDR3 length equals 14 residues. Filled out from reference TRBV7-2 and TRBJ2-5, the complete variable domain reads GAGVSQSPSNKVTEKGKDVELRCDPISGHTALYWYRQSLGQGLEFLIYFQGNSAPDKSGLPSDRFSAERTGGSVSTLTIQRTQQEDSAVYLCASSFRRQQETQYFGPGTRLLVL.

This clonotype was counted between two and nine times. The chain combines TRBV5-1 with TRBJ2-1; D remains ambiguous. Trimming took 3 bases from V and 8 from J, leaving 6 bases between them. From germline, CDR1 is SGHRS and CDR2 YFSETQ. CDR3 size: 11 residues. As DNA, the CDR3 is TGCGCCAGCAGCTCCCGCGATGAGCAGTTCTTC. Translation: CASSSRDEQFF.

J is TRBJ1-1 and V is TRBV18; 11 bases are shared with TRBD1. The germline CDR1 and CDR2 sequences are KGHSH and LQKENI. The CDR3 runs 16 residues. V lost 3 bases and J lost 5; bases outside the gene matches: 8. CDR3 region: CASSPLGTGGGTEAFF. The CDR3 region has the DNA TGTGCCAGCTCACCCCTCGGGACAGGGGGAGGGACTGAAGCTTTCTTT.

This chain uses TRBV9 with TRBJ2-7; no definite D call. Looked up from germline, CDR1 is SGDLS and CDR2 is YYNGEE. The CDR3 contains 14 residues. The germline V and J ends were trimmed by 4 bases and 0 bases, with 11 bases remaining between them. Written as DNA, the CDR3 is TGTGCCAGCAGCCCCCAGGTTTACTCCTACGAGCAGTACTTC. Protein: CASSPQVYSYEQYF.

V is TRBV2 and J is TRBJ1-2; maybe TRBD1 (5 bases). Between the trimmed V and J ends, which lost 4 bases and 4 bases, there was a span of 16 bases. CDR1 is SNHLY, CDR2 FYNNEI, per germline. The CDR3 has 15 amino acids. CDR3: CASSVIVQVTYGYTF. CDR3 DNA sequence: TGTGCCAGCAGTGTAATCGTACAGGTTACCTATGGCTACACCTTC. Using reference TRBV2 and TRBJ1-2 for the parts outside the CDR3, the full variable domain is EPEVTQTPSHQVTQMGQEVILRCVPISNHLYFYWYRQILGQKVEFLVSFYNNEISEKSEIFDDQFSVERPDGSNFTLKIRSTKLEDSAMYFCASSVIVQVTYGYTFGSGTRLTVV.

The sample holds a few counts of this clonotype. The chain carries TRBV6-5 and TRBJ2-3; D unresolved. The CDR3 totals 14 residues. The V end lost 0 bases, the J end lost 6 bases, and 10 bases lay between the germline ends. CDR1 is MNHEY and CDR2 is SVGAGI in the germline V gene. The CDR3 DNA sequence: TGTGCCAGCAGTTACTCCGCTCTCATGGATACGCAGTATTTT. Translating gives CASSYSALMDTQYF.

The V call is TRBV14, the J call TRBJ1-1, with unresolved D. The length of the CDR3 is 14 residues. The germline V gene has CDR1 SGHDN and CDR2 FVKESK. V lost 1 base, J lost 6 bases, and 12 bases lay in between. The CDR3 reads CASSQALPAPEAFF. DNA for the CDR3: TGTGCCAGCAGCCAAGCCCTCCCGGCCCCTGAAGCTTTCTTT.